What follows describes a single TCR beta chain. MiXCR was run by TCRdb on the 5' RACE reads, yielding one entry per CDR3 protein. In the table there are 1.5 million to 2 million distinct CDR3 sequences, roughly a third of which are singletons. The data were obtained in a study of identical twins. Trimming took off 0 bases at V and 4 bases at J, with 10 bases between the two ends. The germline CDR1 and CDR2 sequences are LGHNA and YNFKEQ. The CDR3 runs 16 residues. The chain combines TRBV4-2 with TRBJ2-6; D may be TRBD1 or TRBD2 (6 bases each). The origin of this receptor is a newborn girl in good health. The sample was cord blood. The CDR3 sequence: CASSQDSGAGANVLTF. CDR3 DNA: TGTGCCAGCAGCCAAGATTCGGGGGCGGGGGCCAACGTCCTGACTTTC.